This T cell receptor (beta chain) originates from a study of human T cells and chemical hapten exposure. Time point meaning: pre-sensitization, week 0. Stated treatment: therapeutic diphenylcyclopropenone sensitization with weekly scalp DPC. CDR1 and CDR2 (germline): KGHDR, SFDVKD. CDR3 length: 17 residues. Losses at the gene ends were 5 bases for V and 6 bases for J; bases not matched to a gene: 11. Within the sample, this clonotype is medium-sized. Its antigen is undetermined. Study-level points and caveats: Following DPC sensitization, TCRs present above 1 in 1000 frequency showed no change. Higher patch test scores went with higher counts of PT1 expanded TCRs.

TCRdb re-called the RACE reads with MiXCR, one entry per CDR3 protein. The sample lists around 350,000 distinct CDR3 sequences; around 5.5% were seen once. The chain carries TRBV24-1 and TRBJ1-4; 10 bases agree with TRBD1. The sample in question was whole blood, obtained in connection with sensitization to the hapten diphenylcyclopropenone (DPC). This clonotype was sampled from a woman aged 18-35 years with alopecia areata. Some clones in this sample may be carry-over from other donors' samples. The CDR3 sequence is CATSGLGPGQGHEKLFF. In DNA form, the CDR3 reads TGTGCCACCAGTGGTCTGGGGCCGGGACAGGGGCATGAAAAACTGTTTTTT.